The text below deals with one T cell receptor beta chain. No antigen is known for it. The data were taken from a study of STAT3 mutations in large granular lymphocyte leukemia. Study results and limitations: At least one immunodominant TCR beta clonotype appeared in every T-cell large granular lymphocyte leukemia patient. Clonal expansion was inferred from other time points because no sample existed at each clone's first appearance. In several patients, dominant TCR clone burden exceeded STAT3 mutant burden, suggesting STAT3 mutation arose secondarily. Treatment regimens differed across patients between samplings. A small but highly pathogenic clone may have been missed.

Only in-frame clones appear in the TCRdb table, and some are missing; sequencing was by immunoSEQ multiplex PCR. There are 35,000 to 50,000 clones in the sample; 80% to 90% occur only once, and 0.43% lies in the top ten. The CDR3 loop spans 15 amino acids. J gave up 10 bases and V 4 bases, and 8 bases lay outside the gene matches. Germline CDR1 is SGHAT and CDR2 is FQNNGV. The V call is TRBV11-2, the J call TRBJ1-6; 9 bases agree with TRBD1. The specimen sequenced was PBMCs. The source is a human donor with T large granular lymphocyte leukemia. Some clones in this sample may be carry-over from other donors' samples. This CDR3 reads CASSSGQGLLSPLHF. The CDR3 DNA follows: TGTGCCAGCAGCTCGGGACAGGGCCTTCTCTCACCCCTCCACTTT.